This entry concerns a single TCR beta chain. The libraries of TRB cDNA were constructed through 5' RACE using UMI labels. TCRdb re-called the 5' RACE reads and catalogs CDR3 proteins one per entry, DNA excluded. The listing contains about 80,000 distinct CDR3 sequences. These data originate in a study of CXCR3-negative and CXCR3-positive naive CD8 T cells. The CDR3 has 13 residues. Germline loops: CDR1 ENHRY, CDR2 SYGVKD. The sequenced material came from naive CXCR3- CD8+ T cells from blood. Subset denoted: CD45RO-CCR7+CD27+CD95- naive CD8+ T cells lacking CXCR3 (TNR3-). The rearrangement uses TRBV10-3 and TRBJ2-1; the D gene TCRdb calls, TRBD1, cannot be checked with no DNA. The receptor was isolated from a human donor in good health. Some clones in this sample may be carry-over from other donors' samples. The CDR3 spells CAISITGSNEQFF.